Shown below are 5 T cell receptor beta chains from a single sample sequenced in a study of blood T cell repertoires in COVID-19. Sequencing used immunoSEQ multiplex PCR; TCRdb keeps in-frame clones, though not all of them. Of 300,000 or so clones in the sample, more than 75% were seen once. Material: PBMCs or T cells enriched from blood (not recorded which). These receptors originate from a woman aged 30 to 39 who had recovered from COVID-19.

The chain couples TRBV3-1 (or the pseudogene TRBV3-2) to TRBJ2-2, with a weak D call TRBD1 (6 bases). Trimming removed 4 bases from V and 6 bases from J, with 15 bases in between. The CDR3 has 15 amino acids. Germline CDR1 reads LGHDT; CDR2 reads YNNKEL (reference sequence). The CDR3, as DNA: TGTGCCAGCAGCCTCCGCCCACAGGGCCCCGGGGAGCTGTTTTTT. It codes for CASSLRPQGPGELFF.

The rearrangement joins TRBV19 to TRBJ1-4, with a possible D match to TRBD1 (6 bases). Germline values: CDR1 LNHDA, CDR2 SQIVND (reference sequence). The CDR3 covers 13 residues. V lost 8 bases, J lost 10 bases, and 17 bases lay in between. The CDR3 loop reads CASSGRGGGKLFF. Written as DNA, the CDR3 is TGTGCCAGTTCAGGAAGGGGAGGGGGAAAACTGTTTTTT.

The CDR3 DNA sequence: TGCGCCAGCAGCCAAGACAGGGGGAACTATGGCTACACCTTC. Translated: CASSQDRGNYGYTF. V and J are TRBV4-3 and TRBJ1-2, with 7 nucleotides matching TRBD1. J was trimmed by 2 bases and V by 0 bases; bases with no gene match: 0. CDR3 length: 14 amino acids. CDR1 is LGHNA, CDR2 YSLEER, per germline.

V gene TRBV6-5 combines with J gene TRBJ2-6; D perhaps matches TRBD1 (6 bases). Germline V gives CDR1 MNHEY, CDR2 SVGAGI. V dropped 6 bases and J dropped 12 bases, with 15 bases sitting between them. The CDR3 sequence is 13 residues long. For the CDR3, the DNA is TGTGCCAGCAGCCTAAAACCACAGGGCGTCCTGACTTTC. This translates into CASSLKPQGVLTF.

The chain employs TRBV4-3 and TRBJ1-5, with unresolved D. CDR3 length: 15 amino acids. Germline assignment: CDR1 LGHNA and CDR2 YSLEER. Trimming removed 0 bases from V and 3 bases from J, with 9 bases in between. The CDR3 DNA sequence: TGCGCCAGCAGCCAAGAAGGAGGTTCCAATCAGCCCCAGCATTTT. As protein: CASSQEGGSNQPQHF.